One sample yielded the 15 T cell receptor beta chains listed below, sequenced in a study of blood T cell repertoires in COVID-19. Only in-frame clones appear in the TCRdb table, and some are missing; sequencing was by immunoSEQ multiplex PCR. The sample includes about 250,000 clones, 70% to 90% of them seen just once. The specimen sequenced was PBMCs or T cells enriched from blood (not recorded which). Every receptor here comes from a woman in her twenties or thirties who had recovered from COVID-19.

This chain uses TRBV30 with TRBJ2-1, with 9 bases matching TRBD2. In germline, CDR1 is GTSNPN, CDR2 SVGIG (reference sequence). The CDR3 contains 14 residues. Trimming removed 5 bases from V and 0 bases from J; junction bases left unmatched: 2. Written as DNA, the CDR3 is TGTGCCTGGTTTAGCGGGAGCTCCTACAATGAGCAGTTCTTC. As protein: CAWFSGSSYNEQFF.

CDR3 nucleotides: TGTGCCAGCAGTGGACACCGGGAGCAAGAGACCCAGTACTTC. This encodes CASSGHREQETQYF. The chain combines TRBV2 with TRBJ2-5; perhaps TRBD2 as D (6 bases). CDR1 is SNHLY and CDR2 is FYNNEI in the germline V gene. The CDR3 is 14 residues long. The germline V and J ends were trimmed by 4 bases and 2 bases, with 11 bases remaining between them. The full variable domain, in which reference TRBV2 and TRBJ2-5 provide the parts outside the CDR3, is EPEVTQTPSHQVTQMGQEVILRCVPISNHLYFYWYRQILGQKVEFLVSFYNNEISEKSEIFDDQFSVERPDGSNFTLKIRSTKLEDSAMYFCASSGHREQETQYFGPGTRLLVL.

This clone came up a few times. V gene TRBV4-1 combines with J gene TRBJ1-2; TRBD1 matches 8 bases. Germline CDR1 reads MGHRA; CDR2 reads YSYEKL. The CDR3 length is 16 residues. Trimming cost V 1 base and J 4 bases; bases outside gene matches: 8. The CDR3 DNA reads TGCGCCAGCAGCCAAGTCTTCGGACAGGGTTTCTATGGCTACACCTTC. Its protein product is CASSQVFGQGFYGYTF.

This sequence joins TRBV2 and TRBJ1-2; no clear D gene. V gave up 7 bases and J gave up 9 bases, with 18 bases separating them. The CDR3 has 13 residues. Germline V CDR1 and CDR2: SNHLY, FYNNEI. In nucleotides, the CDR3 is TGTGCCAGCACCAGGCCCCTGCCTATTCGCTACACCTTC. Protein: CASTRPLPIRYTF. Full variable domain (outside the CDR3, taken from reference TRBV2 and TRBJ1-2): EPEVTQTPSHQVTQMGQEVILRCVPISNHLYFYWYRQILGQKVEFLVSFYNNEISEKSEIFDDQFSVERPDGSNFTLKIRSTKLEDSAMYFCASTRPLPIRYTFGSGTRLTVV.

V usage is TRBV6-5 and J usage is TRBJ2-2; D unclear. Trimming left V 0 bases short and J 1 base short, with 6 bases between. From germline, CDR1 is MNHEY and CDR2 SVGAGI. This CDR3 has 15 amino acids. CDR3 loop: CASSYSSENTGELFF. Here the CDR3 DNA reads TGTGCCAGCAGTTACTCGTCAGAGAACACCGGGGAGCTGTTTTTT.

The rearrangement uses TRBV13 and TRBJ1-2; D not resolved. Trimming took off 0 bases at V and 8 bases at J, with 13 bases between the two ends. This CDR3 has 14 residues. Germline loops: CDR1 PRHDT, CDR2 FYEKMQ (reference sequence). The DNA of the CDR3 is TGTGCCAGCAGCTTAGGGACCGGAGGAGGAGGCTACACCTTC. Protein: CASSLGTGGGGYTF.

This chain connects TRBV18 to TRBJ1-2, with D uncertain. The CDR3 runs to 12 residues. The germline CDR1 and CDR2 sequences are KGHSH and LQKENI. Deletions cut 4 bases from V and 2 bases from J, with 5 bases between. The DNA of the CDR3 is TGTGCCAGCTCACTTATCAACTATGGCTACACCTTC. Its protein is CASSLINYGYTF.

Concerning this clone itself: The same CDR3 arises from other DNA sequences in this sample as well. The rearrangement links TRBV27 to TRBJ2-5, with D possibly being TRBD1 (6 bases). The CDR3 runs to 14 residues. Germline V gene data show CDR1 as MNHEY and CDR2 as SMNVEV (reference sequence). V lost 3 bases and J 5 bases, leaving 13 bases between the germline ends. The CDR3 region has the DNA TGTGCCAGCAGTTTTTCCAGGGGTTCCGAGACCCAGTACTTC. Translation: CASSFSRGSETQYF.

The genes are TRBV25-1 and TRBJ1-4, with D hard to call. The CDR3 extends over 15 amino acids. V was cut by 3 bases and J by 0 bases, with 8 bases left in between. The germline V gene encodes CDR1 MGHDK and CDR2 SYGVNS. CDR3 sequence (DNA): TGTGCCAGCAGTGACCCTAGAGCAACTAATGAAAAACTGTTTTTT. Its translation is CASSDPRATNEKLFF.

The gene calls are TRBV2 and TRBJ2-3; 9 positions match TRBD1. The J segment lost 5 bases and the V segment lost 11 bases, leaving 11 bases of the junction unmatched. The CDR3 consists of 14 residues. Germline CDR1 reads SNHLY; CDR2 reads FYNNEI. Here the CDR3 reads CAGGTGLRRDTQYF. CDR3 coding DNA: TGTGCCGGCGGGACAGGGTTAAGGCGAGATACGCAGTATTTT.

The rearrangement links TRBV12-5 to TRBJ2-1; a weak D match, TRBD2 (7 bases). The V and J ends lost 7 bases and 0 bases respectively, with 16 bases between them. The CDR3 has 16 amino acids. Germline values: CDR1 LGHNT, CDR2 FRNRAP. CDR3 bases: TGTGCTAGTGCCTCCAAGGGGGGGGCCTCCTACAATGAGCAGTTCTTC. Its translation is CASASKGGASYNEQFF. Full variable domain (missing parts from reference TRBV12-5 and TRBJ2-1): DARVTQTPRHKVTEMGQEVTMRCQPILGHNTVFWYRQTMMQGLELLAYFRNRAPLDDSGMPKDRFSAEMPDATLATLKIQPSEPRDSAVYFCASASKGGASYNEQFFGPGTRLTVL.

The genes are TRBV5-8 and TRBJ1-4; perhaps TRBD1 as D (5 bases). The CDR3 runs 15 residues. V was trimmed by 3 bases and J by 4 bases, leaving 13 bases between them. Germline V lookup: CDR1 SGHTS, CDR2 YDEGEE. The CDR3 DNA reads as TGTGCCAGCAGCTCTACAGGAAGCCTTAATGAAAAACTGTTTTTT. Translation gives CASSSTGSLNEKLFF.

The V gene is TRBV19, the J gene TRBJ2-1; 12 nucleotides line up with TRBD2. J was trimmed by 9 bases and V by 3 bases; bases with no gene match: 6. The CDR3 consists of 15 residues. Looked up from germline, CDR1 is LNHDA and CDR2 is SQIVND (reference sequence). The DNA for the CDR3 is TGTGCCAGTAGTATTGGACTAGCGGGGTTAGGTGAGCAGTTCTTC. Translating gives CASSIGLAGLGEQFF.

The chain recombines TRBV4-1 with TRBJ2-7, with D uncertain. Trimming removed 0 bases at V and 4 bases at J, with 13 bases between. Germline CDR1 and CDR2: MGHRA and YSYEKL. The CDR3 runs 15 residues. The CDR3 sequence: CASSQDRPNSYEQYF. Here the CDR3 DNA reads TGCGCCAGCAGCCAAGACAGGCCTAACAGTTACGAGCAGTACTTC.

J is TRBJ2-5 and V is TRBV6-1, with D possibly being TRBD1 (6 bases). CDR3 length: 14 residues. The V gene lost 2 bases and the J gene lost 4 bases, with 11 bases spanning the gap. Germline loops: CDR1 MNHNS, CDR2 SASEGT. In DNA, the CDR3 is TGTGCCAGCAGTGAATACAGGGTACGAGAGACCCAGTACTTC. This sequence encodes CASSEYRVRETQYF.